Detailed here is one TCR beta chain. The CDR3 is made up of 15 amino acids. Trimming cost V 5 bases and J 7 bases, with 17 bases left between them. Germline CDR1 and CDR2: SGHTA and FQGTGA. The data belong to a study of blood T cell repertoires in COVID-19. Profiled with immunoSEQ multiplex PCR; TCRdb holds only in-frame clones, not every one. This sample yields 200,000 to 250,000 clones, of which about 79% are seen a single time; approximately 3.6% belongs to the top ten. Sequencing was carried out using PBMCs or T cells enriched from blood (not recorded which). The origin of this receptor is a woman aged 55-69 years who had recovered from COVID-19. The rearrangement joins TRBV7-3 to TRBJ2-2; D possibly corresponds to TRBD2 (6 bases). The DNA for the CDR3 is TGTGCCAGCAGCCGCGGGGCGCTAGGCGGCGGGGAGCTGTTTTTT. Its protein is CASSRGALGGGELFF.